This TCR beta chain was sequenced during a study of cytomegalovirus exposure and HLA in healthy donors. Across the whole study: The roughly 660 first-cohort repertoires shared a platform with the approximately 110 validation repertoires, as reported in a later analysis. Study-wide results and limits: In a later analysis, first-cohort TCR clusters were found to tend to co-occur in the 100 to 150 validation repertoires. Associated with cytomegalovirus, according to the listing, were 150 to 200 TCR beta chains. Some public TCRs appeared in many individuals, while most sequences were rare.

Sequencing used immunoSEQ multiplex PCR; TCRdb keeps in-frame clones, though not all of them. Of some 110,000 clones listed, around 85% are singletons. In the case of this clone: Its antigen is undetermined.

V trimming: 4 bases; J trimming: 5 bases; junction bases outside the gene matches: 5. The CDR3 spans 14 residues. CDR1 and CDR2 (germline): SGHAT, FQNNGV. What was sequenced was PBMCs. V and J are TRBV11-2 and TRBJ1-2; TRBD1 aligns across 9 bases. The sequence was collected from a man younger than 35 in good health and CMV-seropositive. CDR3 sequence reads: CASSSSGTGYGYTF. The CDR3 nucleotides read TGTGCCAGCAGCTCATCCGGGACAGGGTATGGCTACACCTTC.